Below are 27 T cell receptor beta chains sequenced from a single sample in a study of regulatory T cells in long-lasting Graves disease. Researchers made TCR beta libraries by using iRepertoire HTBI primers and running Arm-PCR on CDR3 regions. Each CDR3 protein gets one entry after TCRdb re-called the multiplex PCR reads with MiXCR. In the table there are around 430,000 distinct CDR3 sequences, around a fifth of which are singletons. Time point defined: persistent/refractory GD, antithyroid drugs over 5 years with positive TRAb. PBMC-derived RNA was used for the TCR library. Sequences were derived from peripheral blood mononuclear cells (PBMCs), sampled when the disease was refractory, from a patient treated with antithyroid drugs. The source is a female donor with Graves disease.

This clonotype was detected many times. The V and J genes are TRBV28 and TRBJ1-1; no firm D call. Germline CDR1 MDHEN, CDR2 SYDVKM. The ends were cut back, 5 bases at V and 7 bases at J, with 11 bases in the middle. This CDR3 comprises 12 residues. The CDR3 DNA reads TGTGCCAGCAGTCCGGACGGAAGTGAAGCTTTCTTT. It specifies CASSPDGSEAFF.

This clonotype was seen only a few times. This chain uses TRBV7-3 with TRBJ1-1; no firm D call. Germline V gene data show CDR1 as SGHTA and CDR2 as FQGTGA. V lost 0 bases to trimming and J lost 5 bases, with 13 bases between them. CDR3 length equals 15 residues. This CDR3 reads CASSLTPEITTEAFF. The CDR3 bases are TGTGCCAGCAGCTTAACACCCGAAATAACTACTGAAGCTTTCTTT.

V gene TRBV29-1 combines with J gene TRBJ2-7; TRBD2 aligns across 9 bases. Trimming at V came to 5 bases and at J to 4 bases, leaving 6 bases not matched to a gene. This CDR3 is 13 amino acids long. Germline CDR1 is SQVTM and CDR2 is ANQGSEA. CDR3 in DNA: TGCAGCGTTCGGGGCGGGGGGGAATACGAGCAGTACTTC. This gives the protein CSVRGGGEYEQYF.

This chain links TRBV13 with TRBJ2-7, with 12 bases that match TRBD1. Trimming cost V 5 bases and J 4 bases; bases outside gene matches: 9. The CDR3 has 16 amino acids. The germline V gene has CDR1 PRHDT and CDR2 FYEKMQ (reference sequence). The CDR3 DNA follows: TGTGCCAGCAGCCCTTGGGACAGGGGGCAGGGGTACGAGCAGTACTTC. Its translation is CASSPWDRGQGYEQYF.

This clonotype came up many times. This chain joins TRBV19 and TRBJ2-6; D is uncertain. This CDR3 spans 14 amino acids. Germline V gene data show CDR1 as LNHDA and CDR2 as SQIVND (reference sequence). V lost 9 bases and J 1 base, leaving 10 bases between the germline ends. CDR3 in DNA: TGTGCCAGCAGCCAAAGTTCTGGGGCCAACGTCCTGACTTTC. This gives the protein CASSQSSGANVLTF.

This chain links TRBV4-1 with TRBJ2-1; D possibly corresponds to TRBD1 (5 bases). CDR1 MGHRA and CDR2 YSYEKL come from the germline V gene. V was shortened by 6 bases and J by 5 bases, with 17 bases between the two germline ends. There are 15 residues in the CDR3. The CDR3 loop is CASRSTVGIHNEQFF. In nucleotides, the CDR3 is TGCGCCAGCAGGTCGACAGTAGGGATTCACAATGAGCAGTTCTTC.

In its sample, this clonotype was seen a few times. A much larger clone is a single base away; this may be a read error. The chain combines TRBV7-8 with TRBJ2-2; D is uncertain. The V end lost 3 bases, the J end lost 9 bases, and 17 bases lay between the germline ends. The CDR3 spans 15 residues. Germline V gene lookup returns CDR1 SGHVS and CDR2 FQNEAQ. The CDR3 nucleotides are TGTGCCAGCAGCTTTCACATGGCTAGGGCAAGGGAGCTGTTTTTT. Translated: CASSFHMARARELFF.

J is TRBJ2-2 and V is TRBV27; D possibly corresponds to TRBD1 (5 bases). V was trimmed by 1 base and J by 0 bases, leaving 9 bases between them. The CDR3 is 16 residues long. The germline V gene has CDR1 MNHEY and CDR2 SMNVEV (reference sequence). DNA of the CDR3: TGTGCCAGCAGTTTATTGGACAACGCGAACACCGGGGAGCTGTTTTTT. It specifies CASSLLDNANTGELFF.

CDR3 sequence (DNA): TGTGCCAGCAGTTACGGGGGGAACTACGAGCAGTACTTC. This translates into CASSYGGNYEQYF. The chain has TRBV7-3 and TRBJ2-7; 7 bases fit TRBD2. Per germline, CDR1 SGHTA and CDR2 FQGTGA. The CDR3 extends over 13 amino acids. With 6 bases clipped from V and 3 bases from J, the junction kept 5 bases outside the gene matches.

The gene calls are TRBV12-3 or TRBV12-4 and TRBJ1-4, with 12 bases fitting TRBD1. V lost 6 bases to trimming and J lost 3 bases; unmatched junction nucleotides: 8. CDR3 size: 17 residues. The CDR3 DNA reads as TGTGCCAGCAGCCTGGGACAGGGGGCCAGGGCTAATGAAAAACTGTTTTTT. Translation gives CASSLGQGARANEKLFF.

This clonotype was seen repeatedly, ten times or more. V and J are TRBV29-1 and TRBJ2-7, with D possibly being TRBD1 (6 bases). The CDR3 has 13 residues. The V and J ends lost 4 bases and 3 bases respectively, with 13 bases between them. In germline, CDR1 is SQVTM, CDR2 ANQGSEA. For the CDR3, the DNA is TGCAGCGTTGCCAGGGGTAGGATCTACGAGCAGTACTTC. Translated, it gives CSVARGRIYEQYF.

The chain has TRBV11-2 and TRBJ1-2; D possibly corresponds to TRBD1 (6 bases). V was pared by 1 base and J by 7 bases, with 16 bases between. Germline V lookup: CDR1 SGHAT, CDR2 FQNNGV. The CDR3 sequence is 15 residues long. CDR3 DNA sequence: TGTGCCAGCAGCTTAGCTCAGACAGGTCGGGCTGGCTACACCTTC. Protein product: CASSLAQTGRAGYTF.

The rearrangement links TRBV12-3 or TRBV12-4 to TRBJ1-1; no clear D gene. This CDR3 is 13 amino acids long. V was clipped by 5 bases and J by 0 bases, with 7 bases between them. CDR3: CASSRELNTEAFF. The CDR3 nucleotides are TGTGCCAGCAGTCGGGAGTTGAACACTGAAGCTTTCTTT.

CDR3 sequence reads: CASSLWGQNHTIYF. CDR3 DNA sequence: TGTGCCAGCAGCTTATGGGGGCAGAACCACACCATATATTTT. This sequence joins TRBV7-6 and TRBJ1-3; D is perhaps TRBD1 (6 bases). V lost 2 bases to trimming and J lost 8 bases, with 13 bases between them. CDR1 is SGHVS, CDR2 FNYEAQ, per germline. This CDR3 contains 14 residues.

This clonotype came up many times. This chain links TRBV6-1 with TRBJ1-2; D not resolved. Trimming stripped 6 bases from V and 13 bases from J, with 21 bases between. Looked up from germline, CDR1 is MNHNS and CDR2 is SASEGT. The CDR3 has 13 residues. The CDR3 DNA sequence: TGTGCCAGCAGAGCCTCCGGGCGCCCTCTGTCCACCTTC. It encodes CASRASGRPLSTF.

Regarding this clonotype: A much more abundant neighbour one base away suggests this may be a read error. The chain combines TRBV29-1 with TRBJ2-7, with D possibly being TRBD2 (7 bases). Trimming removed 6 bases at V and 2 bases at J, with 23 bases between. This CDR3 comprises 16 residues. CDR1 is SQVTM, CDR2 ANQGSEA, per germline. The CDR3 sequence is CSVRSARRGGAYEQYF. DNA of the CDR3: TGCAGCGTCCGTTCGGCTCGGAGGGGGGGGGCCTACGAGCAGTACTTC.

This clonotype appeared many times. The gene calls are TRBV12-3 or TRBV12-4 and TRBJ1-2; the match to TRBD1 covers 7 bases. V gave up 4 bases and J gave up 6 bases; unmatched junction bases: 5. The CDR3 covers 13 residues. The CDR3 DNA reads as TGTGCCAGCAGTTCAGGGGGTTTCGATGGCTACACCTTC. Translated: CASSSGGFDGYTF.

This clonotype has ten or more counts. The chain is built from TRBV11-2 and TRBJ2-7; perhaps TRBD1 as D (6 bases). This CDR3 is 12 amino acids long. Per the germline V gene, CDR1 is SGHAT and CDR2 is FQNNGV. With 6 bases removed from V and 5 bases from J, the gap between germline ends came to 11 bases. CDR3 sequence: CASSYRVDEQYF. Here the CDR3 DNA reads TGTGCCAGCAGTTACAGGGTTGACGAGCAGTACTTC.

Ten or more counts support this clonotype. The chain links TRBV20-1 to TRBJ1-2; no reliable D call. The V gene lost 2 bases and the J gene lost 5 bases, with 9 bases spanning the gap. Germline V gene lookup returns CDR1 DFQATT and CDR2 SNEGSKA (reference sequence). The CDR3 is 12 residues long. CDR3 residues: CSARYSGYGYTF. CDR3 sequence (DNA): TGCAGTGCTAGATATTCCGGGTATGGCTACACCTTC.

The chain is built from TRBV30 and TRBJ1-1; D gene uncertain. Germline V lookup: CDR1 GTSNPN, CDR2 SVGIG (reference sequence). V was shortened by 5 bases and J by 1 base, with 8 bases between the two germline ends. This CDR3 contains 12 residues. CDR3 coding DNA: TGTGCCTGGGGAACTCAGAACACTGAAGCTTTCTTT. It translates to CAWGTQNTEAFF.

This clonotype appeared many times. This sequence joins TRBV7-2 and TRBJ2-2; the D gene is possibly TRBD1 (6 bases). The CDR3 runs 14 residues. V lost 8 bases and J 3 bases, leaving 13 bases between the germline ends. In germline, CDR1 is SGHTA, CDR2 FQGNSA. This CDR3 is CASRRQVYTGELFF. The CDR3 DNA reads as TGTGCCAGCCGACGACAGGTGTACACCGGGGAGCTGTTTTTT.

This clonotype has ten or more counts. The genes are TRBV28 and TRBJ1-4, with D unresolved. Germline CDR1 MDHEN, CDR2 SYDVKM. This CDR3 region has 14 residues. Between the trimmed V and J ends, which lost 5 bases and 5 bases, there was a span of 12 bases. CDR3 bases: TGTGCCAGCAGTCCCGTTGCTATCAATGAAAAACTGTTTTTT. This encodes CASSPVAINEKLFF.

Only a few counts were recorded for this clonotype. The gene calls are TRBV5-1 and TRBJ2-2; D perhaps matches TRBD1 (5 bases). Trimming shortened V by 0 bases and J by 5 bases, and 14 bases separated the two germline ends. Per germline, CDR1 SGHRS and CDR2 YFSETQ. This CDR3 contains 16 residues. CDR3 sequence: CASSLAGAVGTGELFF. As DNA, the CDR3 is TGCGCCAGCAGCTTGGCTGGGGCTGTTGGTACCGGGGAGCTGTTTTTT.

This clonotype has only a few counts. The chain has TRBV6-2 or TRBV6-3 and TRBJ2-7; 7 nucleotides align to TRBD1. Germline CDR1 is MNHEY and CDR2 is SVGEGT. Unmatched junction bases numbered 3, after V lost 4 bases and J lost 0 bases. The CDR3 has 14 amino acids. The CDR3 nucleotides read TGTGCCAGCAGTTTGAGGACAGGCTCCTACGAGCAGTACTTC. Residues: CASSLRTGSYEQYF.

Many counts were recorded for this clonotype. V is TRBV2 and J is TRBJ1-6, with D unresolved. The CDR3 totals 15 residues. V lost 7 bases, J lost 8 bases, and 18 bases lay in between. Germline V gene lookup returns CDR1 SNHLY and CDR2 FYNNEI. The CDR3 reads CASTSLGNRDSPLHF. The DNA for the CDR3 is TGTGCCAGCACATCCCTGGGGAATCGTGATTCACCCCTCCACTTT.

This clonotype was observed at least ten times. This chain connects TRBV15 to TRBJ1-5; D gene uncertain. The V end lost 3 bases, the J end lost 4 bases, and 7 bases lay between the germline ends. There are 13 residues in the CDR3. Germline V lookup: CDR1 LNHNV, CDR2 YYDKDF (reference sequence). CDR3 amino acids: CATSSDGNQPQHF. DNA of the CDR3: TGTGCCACCAGCAGCGATGGGAATCAGCCCCAGCATTTT.

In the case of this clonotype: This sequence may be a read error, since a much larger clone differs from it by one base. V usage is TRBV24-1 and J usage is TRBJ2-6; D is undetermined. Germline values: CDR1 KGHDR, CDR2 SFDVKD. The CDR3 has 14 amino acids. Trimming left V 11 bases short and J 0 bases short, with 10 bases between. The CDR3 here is CAIGTHSGANVLTF. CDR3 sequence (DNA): TGTGCCATCGGCACTCACTCTGGGGCCAACGTCCTGACTTTC.